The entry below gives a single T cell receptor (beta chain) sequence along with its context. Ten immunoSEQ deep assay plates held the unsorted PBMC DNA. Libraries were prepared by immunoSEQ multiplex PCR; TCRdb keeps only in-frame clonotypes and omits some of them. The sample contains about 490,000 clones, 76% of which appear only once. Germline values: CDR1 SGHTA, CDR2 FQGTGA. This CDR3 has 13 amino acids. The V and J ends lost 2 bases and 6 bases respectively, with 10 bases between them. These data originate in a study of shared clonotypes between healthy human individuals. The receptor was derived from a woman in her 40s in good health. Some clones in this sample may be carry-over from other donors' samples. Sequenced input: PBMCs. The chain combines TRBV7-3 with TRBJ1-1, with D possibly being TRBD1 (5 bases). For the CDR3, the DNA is TGTGCCAGCAGCTTAGCGCGGGGGGCTGAAGCTTTCTTT. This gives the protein CASSLARGAEAFF.